This T cell receptor beta chain was recorded in a study of sequential checkpoint blockade in melanoma. Produced via immunoSEQ multiplex PCR; TCRdb's table is partial and in-frame only. The table shows more than 9,000 clones, with 70% to 80% occurring only once. Treatment given: randomized to nivolumab then ipilimumab (arm A) or the reverse (arm B). The sequence was obtained from a human donor with melanoma. The sample consisted of CD8+ T cells sorted from blood (inferred from file names), taken from a patient given nivolumab and ipilimumab in sequence.

Here the CDR3 DNA reads TGTGCCAGCAGCTTAGGGGTTGACAGGGGGTTGAGGACTGAAGCTTTCTTT. It is translated as CASSLGVDRGLRTEAFF. J is TRBJ1-1 and V is TRBV7-9, with 9 bases matching TRBD1. The CDR3 contains 17 residues. Per the germline V gene, CDR1 is SEHNR and CDR2 is FQNEAQ (reference sequence). After removal of 1 base from V and 5 bases from J, the junction contained 11 bases not matched to a gene. Drawing the rest from reference TRBV7-9 and TRBJ1-1, the complete variable domain is DTGVSQNPRHKITKRGQNVTFRCDPISEHNRLYWYRQTLGQGPEFLTYFQNEAQLEKSRLLSDRFSAERPKGSFSTLEIQRTEQGDSAMYLCASSLGVDRGLRTEAFFGQGTRLTVV.